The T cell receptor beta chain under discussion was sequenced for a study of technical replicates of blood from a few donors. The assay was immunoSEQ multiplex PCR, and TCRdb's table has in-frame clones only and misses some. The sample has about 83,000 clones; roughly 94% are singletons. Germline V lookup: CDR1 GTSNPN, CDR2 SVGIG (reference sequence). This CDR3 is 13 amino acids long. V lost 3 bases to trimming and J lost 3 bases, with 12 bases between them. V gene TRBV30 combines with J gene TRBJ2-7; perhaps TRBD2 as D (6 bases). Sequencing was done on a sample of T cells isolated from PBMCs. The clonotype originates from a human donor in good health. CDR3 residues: CAWSGGINYEQYF. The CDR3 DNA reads TGTGCCTGGAGCGGCGGGATTAACTACGAGCAGTACTTC. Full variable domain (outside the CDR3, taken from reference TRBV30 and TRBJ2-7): SQTIHQWPATLVQPVGSPLSLECTVEGTSNPNLYWYRQAAGRGLQLLFYSVGIGQISSEVPQNLSASRPQDRQFILSSKKLLLSDSGFYLCAWSGGINYEQYFGPGTRLTVT.